The clone carrying this T cell receptor (beta chain) was seen only once. The CDR3 covers 13 residues. V gave up 6 bases and J gave up 0 bases, with 8 bases separating them. The germline CDR1 and CDR2 sequences are MNHEY and SVGAGI. TCRdb's table, derived via immunoSEQ multiplex PCR, lists solely in-frame clones and lacks some. The top ten clones hold around 3% of a sample with 130,000 or so clones, around 87% of them seen once. The data were obtained in a study of control samples from healthy donors and cancer patients. This chain uses TRBV6-5 with TRBJ1-2, with no clear D. Sequencing was done on a sample of blood. The origin of this receptor is a man aged 55 to 70 in good health. CDR3 coding DNA: TGTGCCAGCAGATTAGTGGCTAACTATGGCTACACCTTC. Its protein is CASRLVANYGYTF.